The sample holds a few counts of the clone carrying this T cell receptor beta chain. Its antigen is not identified. This record comes from a study of response to subunit inactivated influenza vaccine. General study results and limits: Few additional T cells are recruited per seasonal influenza vaccination, authors suggested.

V was clipped by 4 bases and J by 9 bases, with 14 bases between them. This CDR3 region has 14 residues. The germline V gene has CDR1 SGDLS and CDR2 YYNGEE. A single record per CDR3 protein comes from TCRdb applying MiXCR to the RT-PCR reads. Here the sample spans 450,000 to 600,000 distinct CDR3 sequences, 7.6% being singletons. The TCR was taken from a man aged 50-75 years who received an inactivated influenza vaccine. V usage is TRBV9 and J usage is TRBJ1-6; no clear D. The sequencing used PBMCs from blood, collected approximately 25 months after vaccination. For the CDR3, the DNA is TGTGCCAGCAGCCCCCGGCAGGCGGGTTCACCCCTCCACTTT. Protein sequence: CASSPRQAGSPLHF.